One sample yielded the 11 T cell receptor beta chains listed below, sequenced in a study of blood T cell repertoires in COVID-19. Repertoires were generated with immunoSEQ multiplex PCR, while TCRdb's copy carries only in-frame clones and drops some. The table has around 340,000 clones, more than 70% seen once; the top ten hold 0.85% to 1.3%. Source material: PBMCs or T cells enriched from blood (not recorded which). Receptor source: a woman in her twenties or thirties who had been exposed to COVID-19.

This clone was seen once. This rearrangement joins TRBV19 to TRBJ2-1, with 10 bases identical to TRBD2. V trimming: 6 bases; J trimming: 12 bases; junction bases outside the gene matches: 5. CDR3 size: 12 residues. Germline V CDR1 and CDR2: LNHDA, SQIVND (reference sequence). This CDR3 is CASREIAGGQFF. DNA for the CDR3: TGTGCCAGTAGGGAAATAGCGGGGGGGCAGTTCTTC.

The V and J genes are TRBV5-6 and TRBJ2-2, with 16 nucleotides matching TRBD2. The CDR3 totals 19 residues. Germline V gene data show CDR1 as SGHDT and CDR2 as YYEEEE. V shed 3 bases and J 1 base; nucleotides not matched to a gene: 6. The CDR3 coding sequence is TGTGCCAGCAGCTCCTCCGGGACTAGCGGGAGGGGGAACACCGGGGAGCTGTTTTTT. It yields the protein CASSSSGTSGRGNTGELFF.

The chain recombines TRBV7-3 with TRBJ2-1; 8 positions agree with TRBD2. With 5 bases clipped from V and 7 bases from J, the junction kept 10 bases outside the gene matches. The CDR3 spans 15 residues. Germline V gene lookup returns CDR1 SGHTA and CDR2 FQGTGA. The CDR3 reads CASSPPGLGGNEQFF. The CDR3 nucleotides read TGTGCCAGCAGCCCACCGGGACTAGGGGGTAATGAGCAGTTCTTC.

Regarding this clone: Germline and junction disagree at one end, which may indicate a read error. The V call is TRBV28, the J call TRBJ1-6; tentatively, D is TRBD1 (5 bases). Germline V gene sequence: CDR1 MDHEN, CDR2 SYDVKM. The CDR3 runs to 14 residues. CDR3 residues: CASTVRGYGSPLHF. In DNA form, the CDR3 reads TGTGCTAGCACCGTTAGGGGTTACGGCTCACCCCTCCACTTT.

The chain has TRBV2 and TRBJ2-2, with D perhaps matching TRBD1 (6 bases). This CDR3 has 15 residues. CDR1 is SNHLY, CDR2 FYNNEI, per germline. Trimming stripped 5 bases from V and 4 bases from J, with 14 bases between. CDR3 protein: CASSFRGDGTGELFF. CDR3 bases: TGTGCCAGCAGTTTCAGGGGAGATGGCACCGGGGAGCTGTTTTTT.

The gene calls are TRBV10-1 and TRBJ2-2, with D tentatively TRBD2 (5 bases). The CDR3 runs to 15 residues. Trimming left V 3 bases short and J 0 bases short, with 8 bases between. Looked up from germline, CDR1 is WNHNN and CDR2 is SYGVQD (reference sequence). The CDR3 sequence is CASSDGISNTGELFF. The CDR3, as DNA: TGCGCCAGCAGTGACGGGATATCGAACACCGGGGAGCTGTTTTTT.

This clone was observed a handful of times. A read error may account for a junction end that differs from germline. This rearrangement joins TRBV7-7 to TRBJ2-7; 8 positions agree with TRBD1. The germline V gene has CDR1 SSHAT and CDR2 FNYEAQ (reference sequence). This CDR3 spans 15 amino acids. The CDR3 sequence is CASSPVTGVAYEQYF. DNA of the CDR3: TGTGCTAGCAGCCCAGTGACAGGGGTTGCCTACGAGCAGTACTTC. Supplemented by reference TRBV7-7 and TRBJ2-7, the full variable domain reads GAGVSQSPRYKVTKRGQDVTLRCDPISSHATLYWYQQALGQGPEFLTYFNYEAQPDKSGLPSDRFSAERPEGSISTLTIQRTEQRDSAMYRCASSPVTGVAYEQYFGPGTRLTVT.

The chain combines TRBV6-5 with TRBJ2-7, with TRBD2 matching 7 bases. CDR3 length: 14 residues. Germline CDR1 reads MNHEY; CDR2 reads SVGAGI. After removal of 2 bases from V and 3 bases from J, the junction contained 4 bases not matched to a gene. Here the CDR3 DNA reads TGTGCCAGCAGTTACGGGGACTACCGCTACGAGCAGTACTTC. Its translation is CASSYGDYRYEQYF.

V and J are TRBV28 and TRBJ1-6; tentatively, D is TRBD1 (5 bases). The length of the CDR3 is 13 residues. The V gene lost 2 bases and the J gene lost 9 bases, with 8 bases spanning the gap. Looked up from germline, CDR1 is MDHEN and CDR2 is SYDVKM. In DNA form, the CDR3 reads TGTGCCAGCAGTTTACAGGGTGGTTCACCCCTCCACTTT. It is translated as CASSLQGGSPLHF.

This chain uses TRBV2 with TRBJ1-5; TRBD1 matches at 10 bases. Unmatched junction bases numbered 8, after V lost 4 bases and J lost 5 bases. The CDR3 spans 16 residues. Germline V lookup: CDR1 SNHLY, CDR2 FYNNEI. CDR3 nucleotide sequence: TGTGCCAGCAGTGCCTTGCGGGACAGGGGTCATCAGCCCCAGCATTTT. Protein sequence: CASSALRDRGHQPQHF.

As DNA, the CDR3 is TGCGCCAGCAGCCAGGGACTAAACACAGATACGCAGTATTTT. Translation gives CASSQGLNTDTQYF. This chain uses TRBV5-1 with TRBJ2-3; TRBD2 aligns across 7 bases. V trimming: 4 bases; J trimming: 2 bases; junction bases outside the gene matches: 4. CDR1 SGHRS and CDR2 YFSETQ come from the germline V gene. There are 14 residues in the CDR3.